This T cell receptor (beta chain) stems from a study of CD8 T cells in cerebrospinal fluid in Alzheimer's disease (dated by TCRdb to the early 2020s). For the study in its entirety: The study assessed CSF T cell clonal expansion with two single-cell approaches: plate-based nested PCR sequencing and droplet-based sequencing. In the droplet-based CSF analysis comparing patients with controls, there were roughly 10 healthy controls (about 11,000 cells) and roughly 10 patients with MCI or Alzheimer's disease (approximately 10,000 cells). The study examined whether cerebrospinal fluid from healthy elderly individuals and from patients with neurodegenerative disease contained clonally expanded T cells. The CSF gene-expression analysis, which included patients with Parkinson's disease, covered a total of some 24 samples.

What the work shows at the level of the full study, not this receptor alone: In pooled data, a highly expanded clone (at least 3% of TCRs) was found in 1 of 10 healthy subjects versus 4 of 6 Alzheimer's patients. A higher percentage of TCRs was made up by the largest CSF clone in patients with MCI or Alzheimer's disease than in controls. Only samples with detectable clones went into the overall clonality comparison: some 11 healthy, 5 MCI, 5 AD, and 6 PD. It was cautioned by the authors that a causal link between EBV and Alzheimer's disease is not established by the detection of EBV-specific TCRs in CSF. The EBV-specific clones were neither the most highly expanded clones nor enriched among patients.

The method was 10x single-cell sequencing. 10X Genomics single-cell V(D)J and 5' gene-expression libraries were used to profile CSF cells. An Illumina NextSeq550 was used to sequence the CSF single-cell TCR libraries. The authors processed their data as follows. After V(D)J reads were mapped to the vdj-GRCh38 alts ensemble 2.0.0 reference, the Cell Ranger vdj pipeline was used to analyse the reads. Cell barcodes sharing the same set of productive CDR3 nucleotide sequences were defined as clonotypes. To link clonality with transcriptional profiles, clonotype information was incorporated into Seurat v3.0 gene-expression metadata. CSF cells with more than 1,800 genes, more than 7,500 UMIs or more than 10% mitochondrial reads were excluded. CDR3-beta sequences were compared against VDJdb to identify TCRs with known antigen specificity. The network analysis of clone sharing was performed with the R package qgraph and was limited to TCRs that had complete alpha and beta chains. Each entry corresponds to one CDR3 protein sequence from reads that TCRdb reprocessed, and DNA is not given. These V and J calls derive from TCRdb rather than the authors' analysis. The sample table gives 950 to 1,100 distinct CDR3 sequences. The ten largest make up 8% to 10% of the sample.

All participants were free of acute infectious disease and in good physical condition. For droplet-based sequencing, live CSF cells were sorted with a live/dead marker. CSF was obtained by lumbar puncture, and immune cells were pelleted by centrifugation at 300g. Each CSF sample was examined for red blood cells, and any sample with blood contamination was excluded. CSF cells were cryopreserved by placing the cells in freezing medium, freezing the cells overnight at -80 degrees C, and then storing the cells in liquid nitrogen. CSF samples were stored for less than seven months before analysis. By frequency, this clonotype is large (0.1 to 1%), with no count recorded. The antigen this receptor binds is unknown. CDR1 and CDR2 are read off the germline V gene as SGHTA and FQGNSA. There are 15 amino acids in the CDR3, from cysteine to phenylalanine inclusive. The DNA is not on file.

Source material: cerebrospinal fluid. The V and J segments used are TRBV7-2 and TRBJ2-3; TCRdb designates TRBD2, a call that cannot be tested without DNA. The receptor comes from a human donor in good health. The CDR3 loop reads CASSLAGGPEDTQYF.